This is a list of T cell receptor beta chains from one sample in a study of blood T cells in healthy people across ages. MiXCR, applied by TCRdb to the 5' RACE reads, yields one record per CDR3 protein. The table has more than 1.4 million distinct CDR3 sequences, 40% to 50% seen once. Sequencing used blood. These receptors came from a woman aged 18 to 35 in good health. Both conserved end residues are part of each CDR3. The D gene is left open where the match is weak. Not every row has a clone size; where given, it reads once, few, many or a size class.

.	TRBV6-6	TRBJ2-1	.	TGTGCCAGCAGTGCACTAGGAGGATACGAGCAGTTCTTC	CASSALGGYEQFF
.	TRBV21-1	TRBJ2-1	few	TGTGCCAGAAACAATGAGCAGTTCTTC	CARNNEQFF
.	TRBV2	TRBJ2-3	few	TGTGCCAGCAGTGAAGCCGAGACAGATACGCAGTATTTT	CASSEAETDTQYF
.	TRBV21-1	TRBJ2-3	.	TGTGCCAGCACCCTTAGCGGGAGGGCCGCAGATACGCAGTATTTT	CASTLSGRAADTQYF
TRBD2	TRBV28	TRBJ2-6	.	TGTGCCAGCAGTTCCCCTGGGAGGGCTGGGGCCAACGTCCTGACTTTC	CASSSPGRAGANVLTF
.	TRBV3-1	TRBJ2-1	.	TGTGCCAGCACCAGACGGGGCGGAGGGGCCTACAATGAGCAGTTCTTC	CASTRRGGGAYNEQFF
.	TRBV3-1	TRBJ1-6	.	TGTGCCAGCAGCCAAGGACAGTATAATTCACCCCTCCACTTT	CASSQGQYNSPLHF
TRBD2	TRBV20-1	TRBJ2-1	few	TGCAGTGCAGCCGGGACTAGCGGTTTGTGGGGGCAGTTCTTC	CSAAGTSGLWGQFF
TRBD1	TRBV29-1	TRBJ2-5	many	TGCAGCGTTGAAGTGAACAGGGGAATCGAGACCCAGTACTTC	CSVEVNRGIETQYF
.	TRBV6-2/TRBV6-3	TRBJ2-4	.	TGTGCCAGCAGTTACGGGCAGCAGCTAGCCAAAAACATTCAGTACTTC	CASSYGQQLAKNIQYF
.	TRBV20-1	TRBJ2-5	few	TGCAGTGCTAGGGGAGGAGGCCACCAAGAGACCCAGTACTTC	CSARGGGHQETQYF
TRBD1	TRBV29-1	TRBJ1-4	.	TGCAGCGTGGAGCAGGGGGCGGATAAAAAACTGTTTTTT	CSVEQGADKKLFF
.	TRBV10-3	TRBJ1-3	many	TGTGCCATCTACGACAGCCTATTCTCTGGAAACACCATATATTTT	CAIYDSLFSGNTIYF
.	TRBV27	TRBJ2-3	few	TGTGCCAGCAGACATAATCTCCTAGCAGATACGCAGTATTTT	CASRHNLLADTQYF
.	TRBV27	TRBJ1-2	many	TGTGCCAGCAGTTTATCTGGACGCTATGGCTACACCTTC	CASSLSGRYGYTF
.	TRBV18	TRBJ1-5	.	TGTGCCAGCTCACCATCGCCGGTTGGGGATCAGCCCCAGCATTTT	CASSPSPVGDQPQHF
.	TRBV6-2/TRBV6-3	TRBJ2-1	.	TGTGCCAGCAGTTTGGACGTCTACAATGAGCAGTTCTTC	CASSLDVYNEQFF
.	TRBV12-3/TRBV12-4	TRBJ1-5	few	TGTGCCAGCAGCCCGGGGGAGCGGACTCAGCCCCAGCATTTT	CASSPGERTQPQHF
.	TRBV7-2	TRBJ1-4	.	TGTGCCAACACCCAAACCGGAGAAAAACTGTTTTTT	CANTQTGEKLFF
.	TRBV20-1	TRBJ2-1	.	TGCAGTGCGCCTACCCCCGGGAGCTATAATGAGCAGTTCTTC	CSAPTPGSYNEQFF
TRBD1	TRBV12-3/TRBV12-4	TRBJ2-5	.	TGTGCCAGCAGTTTCGGGACAGGGGTTGGAGAGACCCAGTACTTC	CASSFGTGVGETQYF
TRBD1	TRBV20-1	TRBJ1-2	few	TGCAGCCTAGGGGGCAGTGACCTTCCTAACTATGGCTACACCTTC	CSLGGSDLPNYGYTF
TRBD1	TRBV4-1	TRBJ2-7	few	TGCGCCAGCAGCCAAGTTGGGACAGCTAACAATGAGCAGTACTTC	CASSQVGTANNEQYF
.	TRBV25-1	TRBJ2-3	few	TGTGCCAGCAGTGATGCGGGAAGGCGCACAGATACGCAGTATTTT	CASSDAGRRTDTQYF
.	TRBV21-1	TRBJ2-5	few	TGTGCCAGCAGCAAAGTATCGGGACGCCAAGAGACCCAGTACTTC	CASSKVSGRQETQYF
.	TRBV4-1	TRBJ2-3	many	TGCGCCAGCAGTGACTACCCCGAAAGAGATACGCAGTATTTT	CASSDYPERDTQYF